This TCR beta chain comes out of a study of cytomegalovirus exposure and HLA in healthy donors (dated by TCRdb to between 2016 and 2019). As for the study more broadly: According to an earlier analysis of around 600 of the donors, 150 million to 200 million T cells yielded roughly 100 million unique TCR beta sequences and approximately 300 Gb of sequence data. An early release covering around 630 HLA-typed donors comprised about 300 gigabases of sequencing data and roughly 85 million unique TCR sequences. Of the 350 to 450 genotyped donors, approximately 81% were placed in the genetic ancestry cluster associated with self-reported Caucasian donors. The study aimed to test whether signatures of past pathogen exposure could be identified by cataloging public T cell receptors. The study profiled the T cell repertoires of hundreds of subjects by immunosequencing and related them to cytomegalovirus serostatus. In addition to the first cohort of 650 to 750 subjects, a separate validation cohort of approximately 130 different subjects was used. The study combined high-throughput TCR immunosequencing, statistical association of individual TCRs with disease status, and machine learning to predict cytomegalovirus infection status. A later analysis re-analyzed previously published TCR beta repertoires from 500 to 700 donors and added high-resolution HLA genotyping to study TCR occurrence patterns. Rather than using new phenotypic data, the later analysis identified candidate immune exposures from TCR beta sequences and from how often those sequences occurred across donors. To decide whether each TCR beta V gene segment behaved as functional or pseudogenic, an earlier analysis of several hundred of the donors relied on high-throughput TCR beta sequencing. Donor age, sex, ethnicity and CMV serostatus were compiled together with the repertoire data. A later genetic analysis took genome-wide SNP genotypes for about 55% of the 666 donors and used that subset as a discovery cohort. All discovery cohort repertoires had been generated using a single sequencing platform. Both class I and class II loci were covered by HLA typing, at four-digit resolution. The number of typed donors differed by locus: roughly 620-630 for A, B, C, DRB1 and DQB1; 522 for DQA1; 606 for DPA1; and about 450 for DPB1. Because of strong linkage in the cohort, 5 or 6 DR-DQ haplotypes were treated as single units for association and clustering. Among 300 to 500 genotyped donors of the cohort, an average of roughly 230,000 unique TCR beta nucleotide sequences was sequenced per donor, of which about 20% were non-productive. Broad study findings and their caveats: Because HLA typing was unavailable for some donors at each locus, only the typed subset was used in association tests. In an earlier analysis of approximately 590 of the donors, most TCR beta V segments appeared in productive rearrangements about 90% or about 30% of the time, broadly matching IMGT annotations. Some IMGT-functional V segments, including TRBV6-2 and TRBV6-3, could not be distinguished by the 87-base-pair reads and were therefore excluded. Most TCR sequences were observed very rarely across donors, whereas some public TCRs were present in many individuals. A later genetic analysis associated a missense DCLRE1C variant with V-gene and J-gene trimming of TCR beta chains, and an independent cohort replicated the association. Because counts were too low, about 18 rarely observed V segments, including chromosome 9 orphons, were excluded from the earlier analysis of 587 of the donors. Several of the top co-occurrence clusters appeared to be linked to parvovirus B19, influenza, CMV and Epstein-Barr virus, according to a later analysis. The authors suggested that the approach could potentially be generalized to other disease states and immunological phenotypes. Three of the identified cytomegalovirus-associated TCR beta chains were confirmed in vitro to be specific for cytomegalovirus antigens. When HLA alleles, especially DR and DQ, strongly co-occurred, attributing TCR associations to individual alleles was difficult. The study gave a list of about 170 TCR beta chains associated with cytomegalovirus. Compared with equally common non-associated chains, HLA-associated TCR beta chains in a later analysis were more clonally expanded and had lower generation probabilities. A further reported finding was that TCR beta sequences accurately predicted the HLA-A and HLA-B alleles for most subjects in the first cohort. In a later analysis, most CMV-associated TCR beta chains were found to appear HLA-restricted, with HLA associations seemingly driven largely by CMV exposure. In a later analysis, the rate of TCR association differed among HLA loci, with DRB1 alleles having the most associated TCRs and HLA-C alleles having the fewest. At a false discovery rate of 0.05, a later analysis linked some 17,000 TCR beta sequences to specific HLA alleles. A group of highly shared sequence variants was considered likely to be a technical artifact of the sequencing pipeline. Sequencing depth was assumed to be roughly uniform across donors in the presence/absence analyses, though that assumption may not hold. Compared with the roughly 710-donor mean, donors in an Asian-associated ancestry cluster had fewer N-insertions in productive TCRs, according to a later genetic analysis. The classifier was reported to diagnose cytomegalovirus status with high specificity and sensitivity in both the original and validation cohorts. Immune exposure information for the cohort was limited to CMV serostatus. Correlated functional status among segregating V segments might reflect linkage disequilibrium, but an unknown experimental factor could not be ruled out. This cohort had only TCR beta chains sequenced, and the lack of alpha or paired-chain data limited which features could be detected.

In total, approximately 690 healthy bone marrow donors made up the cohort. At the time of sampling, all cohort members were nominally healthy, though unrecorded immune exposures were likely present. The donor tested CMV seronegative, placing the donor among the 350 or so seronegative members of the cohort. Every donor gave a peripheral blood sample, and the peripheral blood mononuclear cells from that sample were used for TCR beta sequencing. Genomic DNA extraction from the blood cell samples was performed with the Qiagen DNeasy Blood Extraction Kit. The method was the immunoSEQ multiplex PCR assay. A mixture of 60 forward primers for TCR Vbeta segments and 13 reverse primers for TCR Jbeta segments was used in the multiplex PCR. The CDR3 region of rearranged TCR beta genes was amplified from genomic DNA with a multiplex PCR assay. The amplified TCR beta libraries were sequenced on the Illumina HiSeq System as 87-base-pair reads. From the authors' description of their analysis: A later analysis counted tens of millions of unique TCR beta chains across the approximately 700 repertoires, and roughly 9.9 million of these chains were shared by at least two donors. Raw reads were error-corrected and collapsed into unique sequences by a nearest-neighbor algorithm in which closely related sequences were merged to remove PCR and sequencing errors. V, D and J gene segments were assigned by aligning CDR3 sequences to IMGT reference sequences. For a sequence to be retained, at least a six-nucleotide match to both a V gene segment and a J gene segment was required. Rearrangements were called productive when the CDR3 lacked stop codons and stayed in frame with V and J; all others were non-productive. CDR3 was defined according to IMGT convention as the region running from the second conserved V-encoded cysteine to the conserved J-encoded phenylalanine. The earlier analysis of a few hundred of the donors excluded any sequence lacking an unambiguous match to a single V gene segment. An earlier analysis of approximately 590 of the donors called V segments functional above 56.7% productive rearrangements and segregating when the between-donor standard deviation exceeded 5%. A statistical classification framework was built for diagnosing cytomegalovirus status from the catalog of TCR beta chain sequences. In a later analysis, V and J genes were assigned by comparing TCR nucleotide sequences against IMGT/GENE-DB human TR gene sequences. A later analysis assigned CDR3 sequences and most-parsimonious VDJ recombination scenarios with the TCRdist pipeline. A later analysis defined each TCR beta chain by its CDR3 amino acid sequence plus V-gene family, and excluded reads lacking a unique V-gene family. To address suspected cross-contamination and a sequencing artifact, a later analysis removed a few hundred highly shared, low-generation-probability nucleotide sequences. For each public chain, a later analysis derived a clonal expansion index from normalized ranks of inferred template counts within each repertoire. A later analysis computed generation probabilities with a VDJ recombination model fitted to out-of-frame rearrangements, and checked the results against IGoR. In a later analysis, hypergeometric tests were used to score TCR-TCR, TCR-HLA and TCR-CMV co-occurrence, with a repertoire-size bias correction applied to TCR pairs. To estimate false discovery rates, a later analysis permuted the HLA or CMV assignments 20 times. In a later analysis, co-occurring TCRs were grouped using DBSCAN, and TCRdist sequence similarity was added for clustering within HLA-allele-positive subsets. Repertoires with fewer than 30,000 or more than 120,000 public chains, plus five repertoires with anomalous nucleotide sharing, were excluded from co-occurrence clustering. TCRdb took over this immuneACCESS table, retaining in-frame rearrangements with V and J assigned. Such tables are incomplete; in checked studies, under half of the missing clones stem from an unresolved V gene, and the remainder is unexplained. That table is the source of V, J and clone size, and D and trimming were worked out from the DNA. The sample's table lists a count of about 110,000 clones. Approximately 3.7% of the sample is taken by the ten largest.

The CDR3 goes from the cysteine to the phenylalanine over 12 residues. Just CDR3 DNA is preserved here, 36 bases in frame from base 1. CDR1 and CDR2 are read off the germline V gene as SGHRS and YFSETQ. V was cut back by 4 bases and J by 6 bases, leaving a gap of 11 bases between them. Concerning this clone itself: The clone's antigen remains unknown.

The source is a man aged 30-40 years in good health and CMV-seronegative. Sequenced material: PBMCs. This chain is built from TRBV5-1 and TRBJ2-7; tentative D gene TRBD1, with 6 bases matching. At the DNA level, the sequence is TGCGCCAGCAGCCGGGACAAGGGCGAGCAGTACTTC. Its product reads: CASSRDKGEQYF. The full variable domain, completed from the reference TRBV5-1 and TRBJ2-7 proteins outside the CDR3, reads KAGVTQTPRYLIKTRGQQVTLSCSPISGHRSVSWYQQTPGQGLQFLFEYFSETQRNKGNFPGRFSGRQFSNSRSEMNVSTLELGDSALYLCASSRDKGEQYFGPGTRLTVT.